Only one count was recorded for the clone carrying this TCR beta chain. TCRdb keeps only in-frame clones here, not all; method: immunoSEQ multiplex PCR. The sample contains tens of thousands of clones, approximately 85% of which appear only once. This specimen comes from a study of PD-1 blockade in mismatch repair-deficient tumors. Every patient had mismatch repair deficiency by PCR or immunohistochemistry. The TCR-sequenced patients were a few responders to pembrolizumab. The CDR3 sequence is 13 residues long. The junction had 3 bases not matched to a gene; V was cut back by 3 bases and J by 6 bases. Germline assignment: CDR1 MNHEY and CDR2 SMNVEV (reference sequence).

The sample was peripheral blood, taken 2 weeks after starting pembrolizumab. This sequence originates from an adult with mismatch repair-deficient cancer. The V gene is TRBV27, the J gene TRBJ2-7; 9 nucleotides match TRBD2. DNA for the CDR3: TGTGCCAGCAGTTTCACAGCGGGAGGCGAGCAGTACTTC. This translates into CASSFTAGGEQYF.